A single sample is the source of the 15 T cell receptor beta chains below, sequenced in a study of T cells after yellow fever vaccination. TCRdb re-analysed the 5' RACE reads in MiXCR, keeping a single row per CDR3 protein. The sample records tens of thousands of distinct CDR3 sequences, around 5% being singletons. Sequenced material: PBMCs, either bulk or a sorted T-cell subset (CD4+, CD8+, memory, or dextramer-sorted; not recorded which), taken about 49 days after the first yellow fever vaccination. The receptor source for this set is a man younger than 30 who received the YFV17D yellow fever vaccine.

CDR3 DNA sequence: TGTGCCAGTAGTGCCGGACAGTCCTTTGGAAACACCATATATTTT. Translating it yields CASSAGQSFGNTIYF. This chain connects TRBV19 to TRBJ1-3; D is perhaps TRBD1 (6 bases). In germline, CDR1 is LNHDA, CDR2 SQIVND (reference sequence). V dropped 5 bases and J dropped 3 bases, with 14 bases sitting between them. The CDR3 has 15 residues.

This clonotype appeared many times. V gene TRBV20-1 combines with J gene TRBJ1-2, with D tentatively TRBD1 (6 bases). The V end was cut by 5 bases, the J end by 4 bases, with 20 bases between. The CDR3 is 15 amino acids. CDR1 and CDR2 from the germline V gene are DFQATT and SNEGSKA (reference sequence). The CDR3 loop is CSADTGSGKSYGYTF. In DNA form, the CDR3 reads TGCAGTGCTGATACAGGGTCCGGGAAGAGCTATGGCTACACCTTC.

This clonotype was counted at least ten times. The CDR3 region has the DNA TGTGCCAGCAGTTTGGGATCTGGAAACACCATATATTTT. Protein sequence: CASSLGSGNTIYF. This chain uses TRBV12-3 or TRBV12-4 with TRBJ1-3, with D unclear. V gave up 3 bases and J gave up 1 base, with 4 bases separating them. This CDR3 is 13 amino acids long.

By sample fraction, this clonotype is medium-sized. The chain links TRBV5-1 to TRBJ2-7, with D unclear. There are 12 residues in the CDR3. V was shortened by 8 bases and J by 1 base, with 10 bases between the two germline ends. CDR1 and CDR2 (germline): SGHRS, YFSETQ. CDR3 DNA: TGCGCCAGTGGATTTGGGTCCTACGAGCAGTACTTC. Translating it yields CASGFGSYEQYF. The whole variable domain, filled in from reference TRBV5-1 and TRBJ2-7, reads KAGVTQTPRYLIKTRGQQVTLSCSPISGHRSVSWYQQTPGQGLQFLFEYFSETQRNKGNFPGRFSGRQFSNSRSEMNVSTLELGDSALYLCASGFGSYEQYFGPGTRLTVT.

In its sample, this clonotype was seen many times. CDR3 in DNA: TGTGCCAGCACGACGGGGCCCTCAAGCACTGAAGCTTTCTTT. Translating gives CASTTGPSSTEAFF. The chain couples TRBV7-8 to TRBJ1-1; D might be TRBD1 (5 bases). CDR1 and CDR2 (germline): SGHVS, FQNEAQ. V lost 7 bases and J 4 bases, leaving 16 bases between the germline ends. CDR3 size: 14 residues.

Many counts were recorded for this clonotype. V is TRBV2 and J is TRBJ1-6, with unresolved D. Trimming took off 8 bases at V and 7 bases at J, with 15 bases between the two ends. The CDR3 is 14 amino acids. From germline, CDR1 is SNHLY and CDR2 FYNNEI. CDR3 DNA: TGTGCCAGCCAGGCGGACGAATCCAATTCACCCCTCCACTTT. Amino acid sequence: CASQADESNSPLHF.

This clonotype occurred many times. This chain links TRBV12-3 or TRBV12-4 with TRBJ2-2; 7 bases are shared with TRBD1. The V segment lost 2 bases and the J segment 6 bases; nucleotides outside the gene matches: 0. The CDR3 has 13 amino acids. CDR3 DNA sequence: TGTGCCAGCAGTTTACAGGGGGCCGGGGAGCTGTTTTTT. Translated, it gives CASSLQGAGELFF.

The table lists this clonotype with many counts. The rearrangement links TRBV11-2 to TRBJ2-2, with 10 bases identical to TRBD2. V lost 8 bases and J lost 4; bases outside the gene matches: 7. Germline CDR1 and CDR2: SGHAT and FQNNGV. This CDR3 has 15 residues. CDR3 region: CASWGGLALTGELFF. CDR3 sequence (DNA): TGTGCCAGCTGGGGGGGACTAGCGCTCACCGGGGAGCTGTTTTTT.

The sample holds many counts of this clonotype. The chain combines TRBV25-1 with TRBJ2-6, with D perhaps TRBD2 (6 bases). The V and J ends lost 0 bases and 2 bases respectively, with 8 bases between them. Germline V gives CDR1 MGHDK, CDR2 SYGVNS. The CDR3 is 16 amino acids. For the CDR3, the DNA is TGTGCCAGCAGTGAATATACGGGAGCTGGGGCCAACGTCCTGACTTTC. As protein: CASSEYTGAGANVLTF. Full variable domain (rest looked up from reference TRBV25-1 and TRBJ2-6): EADIYQTPRYLVIGTGKKITLECSQTMGHDKMYWYQQDPGMELHLIHYSYGVNSTEKGDLSSESTVSRIRTEHFPLTLESARPSHTSQYLCASSEYTGAGANVLTFGAGSRLTVL.

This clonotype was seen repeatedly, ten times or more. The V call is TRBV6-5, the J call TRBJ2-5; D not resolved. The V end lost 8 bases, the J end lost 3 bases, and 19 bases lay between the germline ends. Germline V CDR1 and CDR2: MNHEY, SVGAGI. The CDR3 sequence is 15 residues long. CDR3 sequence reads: CASLYRIRVEETQYF. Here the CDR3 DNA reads TGTGCCAGCCTTTATCGTATTAGGGTTGAAGAGACCCAGTACTTC.

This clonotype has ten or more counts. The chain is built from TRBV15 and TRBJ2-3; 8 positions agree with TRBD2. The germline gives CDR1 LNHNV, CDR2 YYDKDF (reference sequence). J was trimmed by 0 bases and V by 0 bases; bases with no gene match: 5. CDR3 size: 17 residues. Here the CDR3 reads CATSRDVAGLSTDTQYF. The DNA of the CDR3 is TGTGCCACCAGCAGAGATGTAGCGGGGCTTAGCACAGATACGCAGTATTTT.

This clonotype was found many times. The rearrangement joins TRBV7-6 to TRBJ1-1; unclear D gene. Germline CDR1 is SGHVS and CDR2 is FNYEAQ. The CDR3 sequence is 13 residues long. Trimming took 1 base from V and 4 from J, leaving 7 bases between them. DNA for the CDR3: TGTGCCAGCAGCTTAGGAGAAAGCACTGAAGCTTTCTTT. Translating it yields CASSLGESTEAFF.

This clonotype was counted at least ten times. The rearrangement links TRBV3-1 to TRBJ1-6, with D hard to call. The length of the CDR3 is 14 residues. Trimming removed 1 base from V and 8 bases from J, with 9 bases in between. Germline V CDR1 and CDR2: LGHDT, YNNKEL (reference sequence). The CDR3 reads CASSQVRGHSPLHF. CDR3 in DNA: TGTGCCAGCAGCCAAGTCCGCGGGCATTCACCCCTCCACTTT.

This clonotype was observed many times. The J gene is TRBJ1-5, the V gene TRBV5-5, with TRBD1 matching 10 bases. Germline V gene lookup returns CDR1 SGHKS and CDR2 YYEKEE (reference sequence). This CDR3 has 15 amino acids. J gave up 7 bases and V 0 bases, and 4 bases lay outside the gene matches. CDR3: CASSLGDRGRQPQHF. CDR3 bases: TGTGCCAGCAGCTTGGGGGACAGGGGACGGCAGCCCCAGCATTTT. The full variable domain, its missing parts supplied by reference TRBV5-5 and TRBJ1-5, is DAGVTQSPTHLIKTRGQQVTLRCSPISGHKSVSWYQQVLGQGPQFIFQYYEKEERGRGNFPDRFSARQFPNYSSELNVNALLLGDSALYLCASSLGDRGRQPQHFGDGTRLSIL.

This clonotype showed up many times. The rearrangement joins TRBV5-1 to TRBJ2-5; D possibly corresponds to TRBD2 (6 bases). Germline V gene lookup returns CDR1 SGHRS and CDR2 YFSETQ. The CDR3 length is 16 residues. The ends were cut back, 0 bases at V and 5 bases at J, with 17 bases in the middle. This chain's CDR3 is CASSLGSAGRRETQYF. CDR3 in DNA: TGCGCCAGCAGCTTGGGTTCTGCGGGGCGGAGGGAGACCCAGTACTTC.